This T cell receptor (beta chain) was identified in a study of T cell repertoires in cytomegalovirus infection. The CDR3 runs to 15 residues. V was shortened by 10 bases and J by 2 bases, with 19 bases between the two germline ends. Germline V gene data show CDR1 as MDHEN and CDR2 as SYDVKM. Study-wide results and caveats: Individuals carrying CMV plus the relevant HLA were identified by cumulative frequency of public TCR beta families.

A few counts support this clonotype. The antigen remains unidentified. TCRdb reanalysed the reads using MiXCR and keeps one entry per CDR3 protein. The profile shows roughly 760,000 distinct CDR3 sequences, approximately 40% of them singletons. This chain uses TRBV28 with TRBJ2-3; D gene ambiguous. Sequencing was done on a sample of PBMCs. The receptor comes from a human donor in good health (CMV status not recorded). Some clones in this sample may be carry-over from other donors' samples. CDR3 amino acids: CATASKKRVTDTQYF. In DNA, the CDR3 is TGTGCCACCGCGTCTAAGAAACGGGTCACAGATACGCAGTATTTT.